This is a list of T cell receptor beta chains from one sample in a study of blood T cell repertoires in COVID-19. The assay was immunoSEQ multiplex PCR, and TCRdb's table has in-frame clones only and misses some. The sample yields 400,000 or so clones, approximately 85% seen once. Sample: PBMCs or T cells enriched from blood (not recorded which). These receptor sequences come from a woman in her thirties or forties with acute COVID-19. Each CDR3 is given with its conserved first and last residue. The D gene is left open where the match is weak. Not all rows give a size; the values are once, few, many and, for expanded clones, a class.

CDR3nt: TGTGCCAGCCGCGGACAGGGCGGTTCACCCCTCCACTTT; CDR3aa: CASRGQGGSPLHF; j_gene: TRBJ1-6; d_gene: TRBD1; len: 13; v_gene: TRBV7-9; abundance: NA
CDR3nt: TGTGCCAGCTCACCGTCCTATCACCAAGAGACCCAGTACTTC; CDR3aa: CASSPSYHQETQYF; j_gene: TRBJ2-5; d_gene: NA; len: 14; v_gene: TRBV18; abundance: few
CDR3nt: TGTGCCAGCAGCCCGGATACAGGATCCCGCTCCTACGAGCAGTACTTC; CDR3aa: CASSPDTGSRSYEQYF; j_gene: TRBJ2-7; d_gene: NA; len: 16; v_gene: TRBV9; abundance: NA
CDR3nt: TGTGCCAGCAGGAAGGACAACGGGCCGGAGGGCTACACCTTC; CDR3aa: CASRKDNGPEGYTF; j_gene: TRBJ1-2; d_gene: NA; len: 14; v_gene: TRBV6-5; abundance: few
CDR3nt: TGTGCCAGCAGCCAAGTTTTGGGGGCCTCTGGAAACACCATATATTTT; CDR3aa: CASSQVLGASGNTIYF; j_gene: TRBJ1-3; d_gene: NA; len: 16; v_gene: TRBV3-1/TRBV3-2; abundance: NA
CDR3nt: TGCGCCAGCAGCTTGGAGACAGGTTCCTACGAGCAGTACTTC; CDR3aa: CASSLETGSYEQYF; j_gene: TRBJ2-7; d_gene: NA; len: 14; v_gene: TRBV5-1; abundance: NA
CDR3nt: TGCGCCAGCAGCTCGGGACAGCATAATTCACCCCTCCACTTT; CDR3aa: CASSSGQHNSPLHF; j_gene: TRBJ1-6; d_gene: TRBD1; len: 14; v_gene: TRBV5-1; abundance: NA
CDR3nt: TGCGCCAGCAGGGGCAGGACAGGGCAAGTAACTAATGAAAAACTGTTTTTT; CDR3aa: CASRGRTGQVTNEKLFF; j_gene: TRBJ1-4; d_gene: TRBD1; len: 17; v_gene: TRBV10-2; abundance: NA
CDR3nt: TGTGCCAGCAGTGCCGACGGGGGGCACGGCTACACCTTC; CDR3aa: CASSADGGHGYTF; j_gene: TRBJ1-2; d_gene: NA; len: 13; v_gene: TRBV25-1; abundance: NA
CDR3nt: TGTGCCAGTAGCACGGACAGAAGTGCTGAAGCTTTCTTT; CDR3aa: CASSTDRSAEAFF; j_gene: TRBJ1-1; d_gene: NA; len: 13; v_gene: TRBV19; abundance: NA
CDR3nt: TGTGCCTGGAGTGTTCCCCTCCCAGGGGGCTACACCTTC; CDR3aa: CAWSVPLPGGYTF; j_gene: TRBJ1-2; d_gene: NA; len: 13; v_gene: TRBV30; abundance: NA
CDR3nt: TGTGCCAGCAGCCGAGACATAGGCGGGGGCACCTTC; CDR3aa: CASSRDIGGGTF; j_gene: TRBJ1-2; d_gene: NA; len: 12; v_gene: TRBV5-8; abundance: NA
CDR3nt: TGTGCCAGCTCAGGGTACAGCCTCACTGAAGCTTTCTTT; CDR3aa: CASSGYSLTEAFF; j_gene: TRBJ1-1; d_gene: NA; len: 13; v_gene: TRBV18; abundance: NA
CDR3nt: TGTGCCAGCAGCCAAGGACAGGTAGAGGCTGGCTACACCTTC; CDR3aa: CASSQGQVEAGYTF; j_gene: TRBJ1-2; d_gene: NA; len: 14; v_gene: TRBV3-1/TRBV3-2; abundance: NA
CDR3nt: TGCGCCAGCAGCCTAACGGGACAGGGAAATTCACCCCTCCACTTT; CDR3aa: CASSLTGQGNSPLHF; j_gene: TRBJ1-6; d_gene: TRBD1; len: 15; v_gene: TRBV4-1; abundance: NA
CDR3nt: TGCGCCAGCAGCCAGGCAGGGGGCTTTGGTTCACCCCTCCACTTT; CDR3aa: CASSQAGGFGSPLHF; j_gene: TRBJ1-6; d_gene: TRBD1; len: 15; v_gene: TRBV4-1; abundance: once
CDR3nt: TGTGCCAGTAGTACAACAGGGGGGATCAATGAGCAGTTCTTC; CDR3aa: CASSTTGGINEQFF; j_gene: TRBJ2-1; d_gene: TRBD1; len: 14; v_gene: TRBV19; abundance: NA
CDR3nt: TGTGCCAGCAGCATCGGAGGGAGCACAGATACGCAGTATTTT; CDR3aa: CASSIGGSTDTQYF; j_gene: TRBJ2-3; d_gene: NA; len: 14; v_gene: TRBV9; abundance: NA
CDR3nt: TGTGCCAGTAGTAGCAGGGGGCGCAAGGAAAAACTGTTTTTT; CDR3aa: CASSSRGRKEKLFF; j_gene: TRBJ1-4; d_gene: TRBD1; len: 14; v_gene: TRBV19; abundance: once
CDR3nt: TGCGCCAGCAGTCAAACCGGGAACCGCGATGAAAAACTGTTTTTT; CDR3aa: CASSQTGNRDEKLFF; j_gene: TRBJ1-4; d_gene: NA; len: 15; v_gene: TRBV5-1; abundance: few
CDR3nt: TGTGCCAGCAAGGGGGACAGGAACACTGAAGCTTTCTTT; CDR3aa: CASKGDRNTEAFF; j_gene: TRBJ1-1; d_gene: TRBD1; len: 13; v_gene: TRBV2; abundance: NA
CDR3nt: TGTGCCAGCAGCAAATGGATACTAGTAGCCAAAAACATTCAGTACTTC; CDR3aa: CASSKWILVAKNIQYF; j_gene: TRBJ2-4; d_gene: NA; len: 16; v_gene: TRBV2; abundance: NA
CDR3nt: TGTGCCATCAGTGAGTTGGGAGCCGGGGACTACGAGCAGTACTTC; CDR3aa: CAISELGAGDYEQYF; j_gene: TRBJ2-7; d_gene: NA; len: 15; v_gene: TRBV10-3; abundance: NA
CDR3nt: TGTGCCAGCAGGACCGACAGGGCCTCACCCCTCCACTTT; CDR3aa: CASRTDRASPLHF; j_gene: TRBJ1-6; d_gene: TRBD1; len: 13; v_gene: TRBV2; abundance: NA
CDR3nt: TGTGCCAGCAGCTCGGACAGTGAAAAACTGTTTTTT; CDR3aa: CASSSDSEKLFF; j_gene: TRBJ1-4; d_gene: NA; len: 12; v_gene: TRBV7-9; abundance: NA
CDR3nt: TGTGCCAGTAGTACCACGGGACAGTGGTACACTGAAGCTTTCTTT; CDR3aa: CASSTTGQWYTEAFF; j_gene: TRBJ1-1; d_gene: TRBD1; len: 15; v_gene: TRBV19; abundance: NA
CDR3nt: TGTGCCACCAGTGATTGGGGCTTTCAGCCCCAGCATTTT; CDR3aa: CATSDWGFQPQHF; j_gene: TRBJ1-5; d_gene: NA; len: 13; v_gene: TRBV24-1; abundance: NA
CDR3nt: TGCGCCAGCAGCTTGGTTGGTCGGGGGGGCCAGGATGAGCAGTTCTTC; CDR3aa: CASSLVGRGGQDEQFF; j_gene: TRBJ2-1; d_gene: TRBD2; len: 16; v_gene: TRBV5-1; abundance: NA
CDR3nt: TGTGCCAGCAGCGGCGGCGGAGCGAACACTGAAGCTTTCTTT; CDR3aa: CASSGGGANTEAFF; j_gene: TRBJ1-1; d_gene: NA; len: 14; v_gene: TRBV9; abundance: NA
CDR3nt: TGTGCCAGCAGCCTAGCTCAGTTATATGACTCTGGAAACACCATATATTTT; CDR3aa: CASSLAQLYDSGNTIYF; j_gene: TRBJ1-3; d_gene: NA; len: 17; v_gene: TRBV3-1/TRBV3-2; abundance: NA
CDR3nt: TGCGCCAGCAGCTTGAGGAGCGACTACGCCTACAATGAGCAGTTCTTC; CDR3aa: CASSLRSDYAYNEQFF; j_gene: TRBJ2-1; d_gene: NA; len: 16; v_gene: TRBV5-1; abundance: NA
CDR3nt: TGTGCCAGCAGTATTCAGGGGAGCAATCAGCCCCAGCATTTT; CDR3aa: CASSIQGSNQPQHF; j_gene: TRBJ1-5; d_gene: NA; len: 14; v_gene: TRBV6-5; abundance: NA